This is a list of T cell receptor beta chains from one sample in a study of blood T cell repertoires in COVID-19. Profiling relied on immunoSEQ multiplex PCR, and the TCRdb table lists in-frame clones only, not all of them. The table shows nearly 300,000 clones, with about 91% occurring only once. Sequenced: peripheral blood. These TCRs come from a woman in her 30s who had recovered from COVID-19. Each CDR3 is given with its conserved first and last residue. Fields, in order: clone size, V gene, J gene, D gene, CDR3 protein, CDR3 DNA. D genes are given only for firm matches. The size of a clone is reported for some rows only, either as once, few or many, or as a class for expanded clones.

>once|TRBV27|TRBJ2-1|-
CASTPWGGPYNEQFF
TGTGCCAGCACCCCGTGGGGCGGCCCCTACAATGAGCAGTTCTTC
>few|TRBV7-2|TRBJ1-4|-
CASSPMGGVREKLFF
TGTGCCAGCAGCCCCATGGGAGGGGTGCGGGAAAAACTGTTTTTT
>-|TRBV12-3/TRBV12-4|TRBJ1-3|-
CASTGGYGNTIYF
TGTGCCAGCACTGGAGGGTATGGAAACACCATATATTTT
>-|TRBV2|TRBJ2-3|TRBD1
CASKRDRSTDTQYF
TGTGCCAGCAAACGGGACAGAAGCACAGATACGCAGTATTTT
>-|TRBV12-3/TRBV12-4|TRBJ1-4|-
CASSSQGREKLFF
TGTGCCAGCAGCTCACAGGGACGCGAAAAACTGTTTTTT
>-|TRBV9|TRBJ2-2|-
CASSPSPGGIAGELFF
TGTGCCAGCAGCCCCTCCCCGGGGGGCATCGCCGGGGAGCTGTTTTTT
>-|TRBV21-1|TRBJ2-7|-
CASSKSYRGRSSYEQYF
TGTGCCAGCAGCAAATCATACAGGGGCCGAAGCTCCTACGAGCAGTACTTC
>-|TRBV9|TRBJ1-1|-
CASSVEPQGTEAFF
TGTGCCAGCAGCGTAGAACCCCAGGGGACTGAAGCTTTCTTT
>-|TRBV28|TRBJ1-2|TRBD1
CASVVGTGGLWGYTF
TGTGCCAGCGTAGTCGGAACAGGGGGCCTGTGGGGCTACACCTTC
>-|TRBV15|TRBJ1-2|-
CATSRDSYGYTF
TGTGCCACCAGCAGAGACAGCTATGGCTACACCTTC
>-|TRBV9|TRBJ1-1|-
CASSVGGQNTEAFF
TGTGCCAGCAGCGTAGGAGGTCAGAACACTGAAGCTTTCTTT
>-|TRBV2|TRBJ1-5|TRBD1
CASSGTGENQPQHF
TGTGCCAGCAGCGGGACAGGGGAAAATCAGCCCCAGCATTTT
>-|TRBV19|TRBJ2-7|TRBD2
CASSITGGAYEQYF
TGTGCCAGTAGTATAACCGGGGGGGCCTACGAGCAGTACTTC
>-|TRBV28|TRBJ1-2|TRBD1
CASSISGTGLYGYTF
TGTGCCAGCAGTATCTCAGGGACAGGGCTCTATGGCTACACCTTC
>-|TRBV18|TRBJ1-2|-
CASSPGPSGGYTF
TGTGCCAGCTCACCCGGGCCCAGCGGTGGCTACACCTTC
>-|TRBV24-1|TRBJ2-1|TRBD1
CATSDPGQGWNEQFF
TGTGCCACCAGTGACCCCGGACAGGGGTGGAATGAGCAGTTCTTC
>-|TRBV5-5|TRBJ1-2|TRBD1
CASSLPGTGNYGYTF
TGTGCCAGCAGCTTACCTGGGACAGGGAACTATGGCTACACCTTC
>-|TRBV6-1|TRBJ1-4|-
CASSEQGIEKLFF
TGTGCCAGCAGTGAACAGGGAATTGAAAAACTGTTTTTT
>-|TRBV6-4|TRBJ1-6|TRBD1
CASSEGQGGSPLHF
TGTGCCAGCAGTGAGGGACAGGGGGGCTCACCCCTCCACTTT
>-|TRBV12-3/TRBV12-4|TRBJ1-5|-
CATQQELYQPQHF
TGTGCCACTCAACAGGAGCTCTATCAGCCCCAGCATTTT
>-|TRBV24-1|TRBJ2-3|TRBD2
CATEELAGGKRSTDTQYF
TGTGCCACCGAGGAACTCGCGGGGGGTAAACGAAGCACAGATACGCAGTATTTT
>-|TRBV5-3|TRBJ1-6|TRBD1
CARSTTGGNSPLHF
TGTGCCAGAAGCACCACAGGGGGGAATTCACCCCTCCACTTT
>-|TRBV5-1|TRBJ1-1|-
CASSLQVVGTEAFF
TGCGCCAGCAGCTTACAGGTAGTCGGCACTGAAGCTTTCTTT
>once|TRBV5-1|TRBJ1-6|-
CASSVRDGGSPLHF
TGCGCCAGCAGCGTAAGGGACGGGGGATCACCCCTCCACTTT
>once|TRBV9|TRBJ2-1|-
CASSGSYNEQFF
TGTGCCAGCAGCGGGAGTTACAATGAGCAGTTCTTC
>-|TRBV5-6|TRBJ2-7|TRBD1
CASSSTIGQGGFEQYF
TGTGCCAGCAGCTCGACTATTGGACAAGGGGGCTTCGAGCAGTACTTC
>-|TRBV28|TRBJ1-6|-
CASTDSNNSPLHF
TGTGCCAGCACCGACAGTAATAATTCACCCCTCCACTTT
>-|TRBV19|TRBJ1-1|-
CASRADRWNTEAFF
TGTGCCAGTAGAGCAGACAGGTGGAACACTGAAGCTTTCTTT
>-|TRBV19|TRBJ1-1|-
CASSIELEAFF
TGTGCCAGTAGTATCGAGCTTGAAGCTTTCTTT
>-|TRBV25-1|TRBJ1-2|-
CASSAGTHYGYTF
TGTGCCAGCAGTGCCGGGACACACTATGGCTACACCTTC
>-|TRBV28|TRBJ1-1|TRBD1
CASSLSRGGLTEAFF
TGTGCCAGCAGCCTTTCCCGAGGGGGCCTCACTGAAGCTTTCTTT
>-|TRBV3-1/TRBV3-2|TRBJ2-7|-
CASSLRTAYEQYF
TGTGCCAGCAGCCTTAGGACAGCCTACGAGCAGTACTTC
>-|TRBV19|TRBJ1-2|-
CASSPTRGGGYGYTF
TGTGCCAGTAGTCCAACCAGAGGGGGGGGCTACGGCTACACCTTC